The rows below give T cell receptor beta chains drawn from one sample of a study of Graves' ophthalmopathy and Graves' hyperthyroidism. TCRdb itself ran the multiplex PCR reads through MiXCR, one entry per CDR3 protein. Among 300,000 to 450,000 distinct CDR3 sequences listed, about 17% were seen once. The sequencing sample was made of peripheral blood. Source of these receptors: an adult woman with stable Graves' hyperthyroidism. The CDR3 runs from the conserved cysteine through the conserved F or W. The D gene is left open where the match is weak. The size entry is marked missing in some rows and otherwise reads once, few, many or a size class.

D gene: -; CDR3 length: 14; J gene: TRBJ2-7; V gene: TRBV7-9; clone size: many; CDR3 DNA: TGTGCCAGCAGCTTAGCGGGTGGGTTCTTCGAGCAGTACTTC; CDR3 protein: CASSLAGGFFEQYF
D gene: -; CDR3 length: 14; J gene: TRBJ2-4; V gene: TRBV12-5; clone size: many; CDR3 DNA: TGTGCTAGCTGGGACGGATTAGCCAAAAACATTCAGTACTTC; CDR3 protein: CASWDGLAKNIQYF
D gene: -; CDR3 length: 15; J gene: TRBJ2-5; V gene: TRBV7-9; clone size: many; CDR3 DNA: TGTGCCAGCAGCTTAGTTTCACTAGCCGGCGAGACCCAGTACTTC; CDR3 protein: CASSLVSLAGETQYF
D gene: -; CDR3 length: 14; J gene: TRBJ1-1; V gene: TRBV2; clone size: -; CDR3 DNA: TGTGCCAGCCAGAGTACATTTATGAACACTGAAGCTTTCTTT; CDR3 protein: CASQSTFMNTEAFF
D gene: TRBD1; CDR3 length: 15; J gene: TRBJ2-7; V gene: TRBV28; clone size: -; CDR3 DNA: TGTGCCAGCAGTTCTCCGGGACAGCGGTCCTACGAGCAGTACTTC; CDR3 protein: CASSSPGQRSYEQYF
D gene: -; CDR3 length: 14; J gene: TRBJ2-7; V gene: TRBV4-3; clone size: many; CDR3 DNA: TGCGCCAGCAGCCAAGAGGCAGCGATCTACGAGCAGTACTTC; CDR3 protein: CASSQEAAIYEQYF
D gene: -; CDR3 length: 12; J gene: TRBJ2-2; V gene: TRBV28; clone size: many; CDR3 DNA: TGTGCCAGCAGCCCATTCACCGGGGAGCTGTTTTTT; CDR3 protein: CASSPFTGELFF
D gene: -; CDR3 length: 16; J gene: TRBJ2-7; V gene: TRBV3-1; clone size: many; CDR3 DNA: TGTGCCAGCAGCCAAGACCCCGTGGGGCCCACCTACGAGCAGTACTTC; CDR3 protein: CASSQDPVGPTYEQYF
D gene: TRBD2; CDR3 length: 15; J gene: TRBJ2-2; V gene: TRBV14; clone size: -; CDR3 DNA: TGTGCCAGCAGCCAAGCGGGACTAAAAACCGGGGAGCTGTTTTTT; CDR3 protein: CASSQAGLKTGELFF
D gene: -; CDR3 length: 13; J gene: TRBJ1-2; V gene: TRBV10-3; clone size: many; CDR3 DNA: TGTGCCATCAGTGAATCAGGCCCACGGGGCTACACCTTC; CDR3 protein: CAISESGPRGYTF
D gene: -; CDR3 length: 17; J gene: TRBJ2-6; V gene: TRBV28; clone size: many; CDR3 DNA: TGTGCCAGCACGGACCGGGACACCAACTCTGGGGCCAACGTCCTGACTTTC; CDR3 protein: CASTDRDTNSGANVLTF
D gene: TRBD2; CDR3 length: 12; J gene: TRBJ2-7; V gene: TRBV20-1; clone size: many; CDR3 DNA: TGCAGTGCGGGAGGGAAGTCCTACGAGCAGTACTTC; CDR3 protein: CSAGGKSYEQYF
D gene: -; CDR3 length: 18; J gene: TRBJ2-7; V gene: TRBV28; clone size: many; CDR3 DNA: TGTGCCAGCAGTTTATTCAGTCCGGGGACCCTCTTCTCCTACGAGCAGTACTTC; CDR3 protein: CASSLFSPGTLFSYEQYF
D gene: TRBD2; CDR3 length: 19; J gene: TRBJ2-5; V gene: TRBV5-1; clone size: few; CDR3 DNA: TGCGCCAGCAGCTTGTGGGGGCTGATAGCGGGAGTGGGGCAAGAGACCCAGTACTTC; CDR3 protein: CASSLWGLIAGVGQETQYF
D gene: -; CDR3 length: 15; J gene: TRBJ2-7; V gene: TRBV6-1; clone size: few; CDR3 DNA: TGTGCCAGCAGTGAAGAAGCCACTTCCTCCTACGAGCAGTACTTC; CDR3 protein: CASSEEATSSYEQYF
D gene: -; CDR3 length: 13; J gene: TRBJ2-5; V gene: TRBV12-3/TRBV12-4; clone size: -; CDR3 DNA: TGTGCCAGCAGTGCTCCGGGGACAAAGACCCAGTACTTC; CDR3 protein: CASSAPGTKTQYF
D gene: -; CDR3 length: 16; J gene: TRBJ2-5; V gene: TRBV15; clone size: many; CDR3 DNA: TGTGCCACCAGCAAAGCGCGCGGGGTGGGGCAAGAGACCCAGTACTTC; CDR3 protein: CATSKARGVGQETQYF
D gene: -; CDR3 length: 14; J gene: TRBJ1-1; V gene: TRBV12-3/TRBV12-4; clone size: many; CDR3 DNA: TGTGCCAGCAGTTTCCGGACGGCCAACACTGAAGCTTTCTTT; CDR3 protein: CASSFRTANTEAFF